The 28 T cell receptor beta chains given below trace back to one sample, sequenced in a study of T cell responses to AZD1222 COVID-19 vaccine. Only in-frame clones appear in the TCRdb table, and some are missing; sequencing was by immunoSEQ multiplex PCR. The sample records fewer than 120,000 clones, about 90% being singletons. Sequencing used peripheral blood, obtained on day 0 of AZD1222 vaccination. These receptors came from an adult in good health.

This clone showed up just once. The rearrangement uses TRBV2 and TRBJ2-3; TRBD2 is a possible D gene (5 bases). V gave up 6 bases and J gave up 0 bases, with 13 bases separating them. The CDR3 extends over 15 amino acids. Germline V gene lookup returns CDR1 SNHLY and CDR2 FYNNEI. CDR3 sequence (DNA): TGTGCCAGCAGCGGGGATACTCCTAGCACAGATACGCAGTATTTT. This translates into CASSGDTPSTDTQYF.

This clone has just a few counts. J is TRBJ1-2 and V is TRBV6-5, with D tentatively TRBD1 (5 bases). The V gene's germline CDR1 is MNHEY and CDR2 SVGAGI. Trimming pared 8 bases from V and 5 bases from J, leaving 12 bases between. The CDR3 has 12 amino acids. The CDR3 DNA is TGTGCCAGCCGGGACGATTGGTATGGCTACACCTTC. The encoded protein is CASRDDWYGYTF.

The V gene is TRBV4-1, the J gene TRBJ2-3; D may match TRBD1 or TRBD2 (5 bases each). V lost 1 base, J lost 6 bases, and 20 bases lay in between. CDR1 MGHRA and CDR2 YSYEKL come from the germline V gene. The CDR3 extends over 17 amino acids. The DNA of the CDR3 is TGCGCCAGCAGCCAAGCCCGGGACGGGCTCCTAGAGGATACGCAGTATTTT. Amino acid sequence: CASSQARDGLLEDTQYF.

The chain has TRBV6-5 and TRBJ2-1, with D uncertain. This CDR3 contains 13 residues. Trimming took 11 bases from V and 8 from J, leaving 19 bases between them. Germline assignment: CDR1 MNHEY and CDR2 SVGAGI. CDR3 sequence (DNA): TGTGCCGTCGCGGTGGGGATTATTGATGAGCAGTTCTTC. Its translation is CAVAVGIIDEQFF.

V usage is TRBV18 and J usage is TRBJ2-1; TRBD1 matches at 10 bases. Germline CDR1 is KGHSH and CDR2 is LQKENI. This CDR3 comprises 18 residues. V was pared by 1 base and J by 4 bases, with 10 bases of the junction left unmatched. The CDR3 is CASSPRTGGWGGYNEQFF. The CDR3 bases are TGTGCCAGCTCACCACGGACAGGGGGTTGGGGCGGTTACAATGAGCAGTTCTTC.

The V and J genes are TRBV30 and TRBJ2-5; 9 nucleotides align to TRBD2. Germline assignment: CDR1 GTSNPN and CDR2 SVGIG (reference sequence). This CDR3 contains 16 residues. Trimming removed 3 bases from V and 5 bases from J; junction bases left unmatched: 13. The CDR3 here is CAWRTFAGGPSETQYF. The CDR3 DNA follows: TGTGCCTGGAGGACGTTTGCGGGGGGGCCCAGTGAGACCCAGTACTTC.

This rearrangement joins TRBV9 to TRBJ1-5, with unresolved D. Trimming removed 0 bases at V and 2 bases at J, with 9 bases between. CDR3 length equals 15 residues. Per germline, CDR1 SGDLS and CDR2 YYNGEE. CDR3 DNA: TGTGCCAGCAGCGTAGCGGGGAATGGCAATCAGCCCCAGCATTTT. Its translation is CASSVAGNGNQPQHF.

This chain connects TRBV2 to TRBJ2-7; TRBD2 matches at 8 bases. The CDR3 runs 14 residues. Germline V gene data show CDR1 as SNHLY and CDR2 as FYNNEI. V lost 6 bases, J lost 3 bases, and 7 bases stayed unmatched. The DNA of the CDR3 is TGTGCCAGCAGGAACGGGGGGGCTGGCTACGAGCAGTACTTC. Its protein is CASRNGGAGYEQYF.

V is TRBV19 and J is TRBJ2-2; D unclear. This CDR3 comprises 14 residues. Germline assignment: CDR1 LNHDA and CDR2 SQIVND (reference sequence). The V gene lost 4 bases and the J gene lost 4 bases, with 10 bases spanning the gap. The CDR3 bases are TGTGCCAGTAGTACCCCCGCCGGCACCGGGGAGCTGTTTTTT. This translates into CASSTPAGTGELFF.

The CDR3 coding sequence is TGTGCCAGTAGTATCAGGGCAGGGGGCTTTTACGAGCAGTACTTC. Translating gives CASSIRAGGFYEQYF. The chain links TRBV19 to TRBJ2-7; 8 bases line up with TRBD1. This CDR3 spans 15 amino acids. CDR1 and CDR2 from the germline V gene are LNHDA and SQIVND (reference sequence). Trimming cost V 3 bases and J 4 bases; bases outside gene matches: 8.

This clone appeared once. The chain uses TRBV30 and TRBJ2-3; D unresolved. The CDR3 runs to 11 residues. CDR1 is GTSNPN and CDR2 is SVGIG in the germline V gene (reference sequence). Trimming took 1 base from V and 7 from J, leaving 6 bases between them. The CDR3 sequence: CAWSGSNTQYF. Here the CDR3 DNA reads TGTGCCTGGAGTGGGAGTAATACGCAGTATTTT.

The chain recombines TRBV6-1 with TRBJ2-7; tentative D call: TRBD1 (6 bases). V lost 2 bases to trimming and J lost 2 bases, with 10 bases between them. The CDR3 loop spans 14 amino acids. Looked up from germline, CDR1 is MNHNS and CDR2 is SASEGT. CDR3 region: CASSEIGTPYEQYF. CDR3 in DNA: TGTGCCAGCAGTGAAATCGGGACACCCTACGAGCAGTACTTC.

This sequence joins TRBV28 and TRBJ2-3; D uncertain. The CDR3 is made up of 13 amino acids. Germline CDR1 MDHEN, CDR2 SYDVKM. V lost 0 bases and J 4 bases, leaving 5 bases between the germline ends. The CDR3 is CASSLWASDTQYF. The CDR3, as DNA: TGTGCCAGCAGTTTATGGGCATCAGATACGCAGTATTTT.

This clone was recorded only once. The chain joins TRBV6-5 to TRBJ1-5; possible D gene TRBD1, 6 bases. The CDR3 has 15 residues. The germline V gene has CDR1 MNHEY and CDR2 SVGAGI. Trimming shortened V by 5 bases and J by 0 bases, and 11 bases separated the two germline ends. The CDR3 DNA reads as TGTGCCAGCAGTAAGGACAGTGTTAGCAATCAGCCCCAGCATTTT. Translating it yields CASSKDSVSNQPQHF.

The CDR3 region has the DNA TGTGCCAGCAGTCCTCTTCAGGGGGCGGGTCAGCCCCAGCATTTT. This gives the protein CASSPLQGAGQPQHF. The chain uses TRBV6-5 and TRBJ1-5; 8 bases are shared with TRBD1. From germline, CDR1 is MNHEY and CDR2 SVGAGI. V was pared by 5 bases and J by 6 bases, with 9 bases of the junction left unmatched. This CDR3 contains 15 residues.

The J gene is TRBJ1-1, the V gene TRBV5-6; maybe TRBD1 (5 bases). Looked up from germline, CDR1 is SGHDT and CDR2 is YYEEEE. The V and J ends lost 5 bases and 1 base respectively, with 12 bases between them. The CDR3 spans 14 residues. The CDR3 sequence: CASRSRDPNTEAFF. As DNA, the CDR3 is TGTGCCAGCAGGAGCCGGGACCCGAACACTGAAGCTTTCTTT. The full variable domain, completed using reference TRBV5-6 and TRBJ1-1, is DAGVTQSPTHLIKTRGQQVTLRCSPKSGHDTVSWYQQALGQGPQFIFQYYEEEERQRGNFPDRFSGHQFPNYSSELNVNALLLGDSALYLCASRSRDPNTEAFFGQGTRLTVV.

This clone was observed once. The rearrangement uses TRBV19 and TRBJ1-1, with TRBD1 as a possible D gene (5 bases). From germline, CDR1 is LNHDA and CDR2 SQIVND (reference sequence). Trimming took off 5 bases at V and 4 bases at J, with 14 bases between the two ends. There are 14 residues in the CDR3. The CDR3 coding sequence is TGTGCCAGTAGTCCCCCTGGGGCGGGCACTGAAGCTTTCTTT. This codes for CASSPPGAGTEAFF.

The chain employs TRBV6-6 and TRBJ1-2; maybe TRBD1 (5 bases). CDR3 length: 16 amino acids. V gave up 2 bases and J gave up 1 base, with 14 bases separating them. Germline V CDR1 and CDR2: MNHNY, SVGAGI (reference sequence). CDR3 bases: TGTGCCAGCAGTTACGGACGCGATGGGGGTAACTATGGCTACACCTTC. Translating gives CASSYGRDGGNYGYTF.

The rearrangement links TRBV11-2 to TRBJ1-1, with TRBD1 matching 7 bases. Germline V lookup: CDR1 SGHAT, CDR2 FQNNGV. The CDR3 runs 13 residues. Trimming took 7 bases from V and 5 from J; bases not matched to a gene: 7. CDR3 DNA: TGTGCCAGCACCCGGCAGGGGGGTACTGAAGCTTTCTTT. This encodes CASTRQGGTEAFF.

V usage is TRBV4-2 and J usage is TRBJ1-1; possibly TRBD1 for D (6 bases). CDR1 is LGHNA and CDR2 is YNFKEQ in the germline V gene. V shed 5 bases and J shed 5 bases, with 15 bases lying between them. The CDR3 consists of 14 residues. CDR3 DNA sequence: TGTGCCAGCAGCGAGGGGGACCGACGTACTGAAGCTTTCTTT. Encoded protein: CASSEGDRRTEAFF.

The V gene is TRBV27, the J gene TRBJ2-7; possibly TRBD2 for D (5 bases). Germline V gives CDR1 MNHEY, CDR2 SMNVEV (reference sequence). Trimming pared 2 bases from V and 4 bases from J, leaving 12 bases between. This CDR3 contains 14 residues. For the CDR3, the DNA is TGTGCCAGCAGTTTAAAGCCCCGAGGGTACGAGCAGTACTTC. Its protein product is CASSLKPRGYEQYF.

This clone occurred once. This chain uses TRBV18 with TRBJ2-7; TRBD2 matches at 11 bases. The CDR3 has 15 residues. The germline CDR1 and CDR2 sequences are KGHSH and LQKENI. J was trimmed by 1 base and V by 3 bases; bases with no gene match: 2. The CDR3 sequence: CASSPGTSGSYEQYF. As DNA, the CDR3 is TGTGCCAGCTCACCGGGGACTAGCGGTTCCTACGAGCAGTACTTC.

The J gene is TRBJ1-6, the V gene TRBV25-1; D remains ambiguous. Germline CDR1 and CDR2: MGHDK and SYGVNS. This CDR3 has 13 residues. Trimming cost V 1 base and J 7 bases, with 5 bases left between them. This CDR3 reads CASSELGNSPLHF. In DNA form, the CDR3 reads TGTGCCAGCAGTGAATTAGGAAATTCACCCCTCCACTTT.

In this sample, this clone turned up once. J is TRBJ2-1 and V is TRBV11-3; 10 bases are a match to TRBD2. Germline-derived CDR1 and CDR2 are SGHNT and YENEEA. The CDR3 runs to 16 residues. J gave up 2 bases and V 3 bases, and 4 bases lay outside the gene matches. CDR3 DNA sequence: TGTGCCAGCAGCTTGGGGACTAGCGACCCCTACAATGAGCAGTTCTTC. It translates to CASSLGTSDPYNEQFF.

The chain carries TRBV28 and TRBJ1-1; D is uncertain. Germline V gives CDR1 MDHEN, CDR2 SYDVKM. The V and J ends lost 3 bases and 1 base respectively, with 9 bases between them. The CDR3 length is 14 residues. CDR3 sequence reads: CASSLNGRNTEAFF. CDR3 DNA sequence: TGTGCCAGCAGTTTGAACGGGAGGAACACTGAAGCTTTCTTT. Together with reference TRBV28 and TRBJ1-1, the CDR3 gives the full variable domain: DVKVTQSSRYLVKRTGEKVFLECVQDMDHENMFWYRQDPGLGLRLIYFSYDVKMKEKGDIPEGYSVSREKKERFSLILESASTNQTSMYLCASSLNGRNTEAFFGQGTRLTVV.

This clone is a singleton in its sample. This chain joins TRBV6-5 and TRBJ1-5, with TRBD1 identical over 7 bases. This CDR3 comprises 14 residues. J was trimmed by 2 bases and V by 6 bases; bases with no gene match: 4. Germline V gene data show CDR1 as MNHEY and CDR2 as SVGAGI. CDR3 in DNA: TGTGCCAGCAGCCCAACAGGGGGCAATCAGCCCCAGCATTTT. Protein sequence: CASSPTGGNQPQHF.

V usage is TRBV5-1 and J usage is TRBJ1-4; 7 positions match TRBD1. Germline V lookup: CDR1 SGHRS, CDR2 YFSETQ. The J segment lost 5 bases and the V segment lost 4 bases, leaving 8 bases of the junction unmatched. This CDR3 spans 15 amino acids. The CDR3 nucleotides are TGCGCCAGCAGCCCAAAGGGACAGCAGAATGAAAAACTGTTTTTT. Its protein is CASSPKGQQNEKLFF.

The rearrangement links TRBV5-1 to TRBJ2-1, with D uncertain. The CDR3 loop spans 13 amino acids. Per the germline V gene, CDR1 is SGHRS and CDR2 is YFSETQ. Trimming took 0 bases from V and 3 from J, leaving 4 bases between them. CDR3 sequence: CASSLEVYNEQFF. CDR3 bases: TGCGCCAGCAGCTTGGAGGTCTACAATGAGCAGTTCTTC.